Here is one T cell receptor beta chain with its context. There is no known antigen for this receptor. One base away there is no much larger clone; base qualities are not given. The sample comes from a study of blood T cell repertoires in COVID-19 (TCRdb year 2020). Study-wide context: Samples from collaborators originated in the United States, Italy and Spain and spanned both the acute and convalescent phases of COVID-19. The repertoires were made available in a free public database intended to serve as a resource for research on the immune response to SARS-CoV-2. Where HLA class I and class II types were available, the types were taken from metadata supplied by the sample provider, not from assay-based typing. Samples came from the ongoing ImmuneRACE study (first 160 participants) plus 1,254 subjects from 6 global collaborators. Subjects who had been exposed to COVID-19, were actively infected with it, or had recovered from it provided the deeply sampled blood TCRbeta repertoires that made up the dataset. A de-identified subject ID, COVID-19 status, age in years and sex were almost always included in the sample metadata. The prospective study material was composed of cDNA or gDNA derived from T cells, B-cell-depleted T cells, or PBMCs.

The collaborating institutions used their own protocols to collect whole blood in K2EDTA tubes. For TCRbeta analysis, collaborator samples were shipped as frozen whole blood, as isolated PBMCs, or as DNA extracted from either sample type. Results and caveats for the whole study, not just this receptor: Clinical and demographic metadata were provided uncurated, with the amount varying by source and participant.

TCRbeta CDR3 regions were amplified from genomic DNA by means of the immunoSEQ Assay, a bias-controlled multiplex PCR. Processing in the source paper ran as follows. The number of nucleated cells in each sample was estimated from the amplification of reference gene primers within the assay. To quantify the absolute abundance of each unique TCRbeta CDR3 rearrangement, sequence reads were collapsed and filtered. For each sample, productive Simpson clonality was calculated by taking the square root of Simpson's diversity index across productive rearrangements. The clones in this table, taken by TCRdb from immuneACCESS, are in-frame only. Not every clone is retained; where verified, under half of the shortfall comes from an unresolved V gene, and the cause of the rest is unknown. That table supplies the V and J calls and clone size; D and trimming were determined from the DNA. The sample table lists 400,000 to 450,000 clones, approximately 90% of them with a count of one. Together, the top ten hold more than 1.4% of the sample.

The TCR was taken from a woman younger than 45 with active or convalescent COVID-19. The sample consisted of peripheral blood.

The sequenced DNA: TGTGCCAGCAGTGAAGAGGTAAAGAGGATGGAGCAGTACTTC. This is translated as CASSEEVKRMEQYF. The chain is encoded by TRBV6-1 joined to TRBJ2-7; no D gene is confidently identified. The V and J ends are trimmed by 1 base and 7 bases, leaving 14 bases between them. The cysteine opens and the phenylalanine closes a CDR3 of 14 amino acids. The sequence is cut down to CDR3 DNA, 42 bases in frame from base 1. The germline V gene encodes CDR1 MNHNS and CDR2 SASEGT.